The 2 T cell receptor beta chains listed next were all sequenced from one sample in a study of cytomegalovirus exposure and HLA in healthy donors. The PCR made use of 60 Vbeta and 13 Jbeta primers. The data were produced by immunoSEQ multiplex PCR, yet TCRdb's version contains in-frame clones alone and is incomplete. The data show 200,000 to 250,000 clones, with approximately 85% seen just once and 2.5% to 3% held by the top ten. The sequenced sample consisted of PBMCs. The receptors come from a woman aged 40 to 50 in good health and CMV-seronegative.

This chain connects TRBV7-9 to TRBJ1-5, with D tentatively TRBD1 (6 bases). This CDR3 is built from 14 residues. Between the trimmed V and J ends, which lost 5 bases and 5 bases, there was a span of 13 bases. Germline loops: CDR1 SEHNR, CDR2 FQNEAQ (reference sequence). The chain's CDR3 is CASSGNAGDQPQHF. The CDR3 bases are TGTGCCAGCAGCGGAAACGCAGGGGATCAGCCCCAGCATTTT.

The J gene is TRBJ2-1, the V gene TRBV10-2; TRBD2 matches 9 bases. After removal of 2 bases from V and 7 bases from J, the junction contained 12 bases not matched to a gene. The V gene's germline CDR1 is WSHSY and CDR2 SAAADI. The CDR3 is 17 amino acids. In nucleotides, the CDR3 is TGCGCCAGCAGTGAGGGGGGTAGCGGGAGCTATGGGAATGAGCAGTTCTTC. As protein: CASSEGGSGSYGNEQFF.